The T cell receptor (beta chain) under discussion was sequenced for a study of T cell changes during pregnancy in multiple sclerosis. TCRdb's copy holds only in-frame clones and misses some; the assay was immunoSEQ multiplex PCR. Of some 74,000 clones listed, approximately 92% are singletons. The germline V gene encodes CDR1 KGHSH and CDR2 LQKENI. This CDR3 contains 17 residues. The V and J ends lost 1 base and 0 bases respectively, with 10 bases between them. The source material was peripheral blood, sampled before pregnancy. The J gene is TRBJ2-6, the V gene TRBV18, with D hard to call. This TCR was recovered from a female donor with multiple sclerosis, enrolled in a pregnancy study. The CDR3 coding sequence is TGTGCCAGCTCACCACGAGCTCAAGACTCTGGGGCCAACGTCCTGACTTTC. This codes for CASSPRAQDSGANVLTF.